Listed here is a single TCR beta chain. As yet, its antigen is unknown. TCRdb derives one entry per CDR3 protein from the 5' RACE reads, leaving out DNA. This sample contains 350,000 to 450,000 distinct CDR3 sequences. The source of the sample is a study of T cells expressing NK-cell markers. As for the study in general: The authors derived TCR beta repertoires from sorted CD3+CD56+NKG2C+, CD3+CD56+NKG2C- and CD3+CD56-NKG2C+ T cells. Out of eight donors sequenced, seven tested HCMV-seropositive and the remaining one seronegative. Study-wide findings and caveats: HCMV specificity of expanded NKG2C+ T cell clones remained unclear.

CDR1 SGHVS and CDR2 FQNEAQ come from the germline V gene. The CDR3 spans 14 residues. The sample comprised blood T cells: a sorted CD56 or NKG2C T cell subset, CD4+ or CD8+ T cells, or bulk PBMC T cells (not recorded which). The sequence derives from a man aged 18-75 years in good health. The chain joins TRBV7-8 to TRBJ2-3. This CDR3 reads CASSTYRGTDTQYF.